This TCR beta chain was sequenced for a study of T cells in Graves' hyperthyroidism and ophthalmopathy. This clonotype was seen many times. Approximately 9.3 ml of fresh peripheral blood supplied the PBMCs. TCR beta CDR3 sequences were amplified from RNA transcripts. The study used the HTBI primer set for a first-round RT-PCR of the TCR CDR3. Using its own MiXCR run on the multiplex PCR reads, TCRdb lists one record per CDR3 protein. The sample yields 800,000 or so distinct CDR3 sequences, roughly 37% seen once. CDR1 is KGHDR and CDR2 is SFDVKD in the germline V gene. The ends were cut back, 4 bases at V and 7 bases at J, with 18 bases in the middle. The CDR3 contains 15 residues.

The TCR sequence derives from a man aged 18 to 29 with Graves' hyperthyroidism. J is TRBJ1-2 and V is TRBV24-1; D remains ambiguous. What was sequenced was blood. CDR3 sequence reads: CATSDLPGQGFGYTF. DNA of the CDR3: TGTGCCACCAGTGACCTTCCGGGCCAAGGGTTTGGCTACACCTTC.